These 28 T cell receptor beta chains originate from one sample sequenced in a study of control samples from healthy donors and cancer patients. Repertoires were generated with immunoSEQ multiplex PCR, while TCRdb's copy carries only in-frame clones and drops some. The sample has tens of thousands of clones, around 90% seen once. Sequencing used PBMCs. Receptor source: a woman aged 60-75 years with head and neck cancer.

As regards this clone: Other nucleotide sequences from this sample produce the same CDR3. This rearrangement joins TRBV16 to TRBJ1-2; unclear D gene. The CDR3 covers 13 residues. CDR1 and CDR2 from the germline V gene are KGHSY and FQNENV. V was clipped by 0 bases and J by 8 bases, with 10 bases between them. The CDR3 DNA is TGTGCCAGCAGCCAATCGGCCGGTTTGGGCTACACCTTC. It yields the protein CASSQSAGLGYTF.

This clone was detected only once. The junction departs from the called germline gene at one end, perhaps through a read error. V and J are TRBV11-2 and TRBJ2-1, with D tentatively TRBD1 or TRBD2 (5 bases each). The germline gives CDR1 SGHAT, CDR2 FQNNGV. The CDR3 consists of 13 residues. CDR3 in amino acids: CASSLEGSTPGLF. DNA of the CDR3: TGTGCCAGCAGCTTAGAGGGGAGTACGCCGGGGCTCTTC.

This chain connects TRBV29-1 to TRBJ2-2; 8 bases agree with TRBD1. This CDR3 is 13 amino acids long. The V and J ends lost 7 bases and 1 base, in that order; junction bases with no gene match: 2. The germline V gene encodes CDR1 SQVTM and CDR2 ANQGSEA. The CDR3 region has the DNA TGCAGCGCAGGGACAGGGAACACCGGGGAGCTGTTTTTT. This codes for CSAGTGNTGELFF.

J is TRBJ1-1 and V is TRBV18; possibly TRBD1 for D (5 bases). The CDR3 contains 14 residues. Germline CDR1 is KGHSH and CDR2 is LQKENI. V dropped 4 bases and J dropped 1 base, with 10 bases sitting between them. The CDR3 here is CASSRGTGNTEAFF. CDR3 DNA: TGTGCCAGCTCACGCGGGACGGGGAACACTGAAGCTTTCTTT.

The chain recombines TRBV3-1 (or the pseudogene TRBV3-2) with TRBJ2-5; 7 nucleotides align to TRBD1. CDR1 is LGHDT and CDR2 is YNNKEL in the germline V gene (reference sequence). This CDR3 has 15 amino acids. V was clipped by 2 bases and J by 5 bases; unmatched bases: 8. The CDR3 DNA is TGTGCCAGCAGCCAAAATGCCGGGACAGTGGAGACCCAGTACTTC. Its protein is CASSQNAGTVETQYF.

The chain joins TRBV3-1 (or the pseudogene TRBV3-2) to TRBJ2-7, with D perhaps given as TRBD1 or TRBD2 (5 bases each). CDR1 is LGHDT, CDR2 YNNKEL, per germline (reference sequence). The CDR3 spans 16 residues. V was cut by 1 base and J by 4 bases, with 17 bases left in between. For the CDR3, the DNA is TGTGCCAGCAGCCAAGGTGGCAGCGGAGGACAATACGAGCAGTACTTC. Its protein product is CASSQGGSGGQYEQYF.

The V and J genes are TRBV18 and TRBJ2-7, with unresolved D. The CDR3 sequence is 14 residues long. The V end was cut by 3 bases, the J end by 2 bases, with 11 bases between. From germline, CDR1 is KGHSH and CDR2 LQKENI. CDR3 nucleotides: TGTGCCAGCTCACCTCCCTCCCTGACCTACGAGCAGTACTTC. It is translated as CASSPPSLTYEQYF. Drawing the rest from reference TRBV18 and TRBJ2-7, the complete variable domain is NAGVMQNPRHLVRRRGQEARLRCSPMKGHSHVYWYRQLPEEGLKFMVYLQKENIIDESGMPKERFSAEFPKEGPSILRIQQVVRGDSAAYFCASSPPSLTYEQYFGPGTRLTVT.

The chain employs TRBV27 and TRBJ2-1; no clear D. Trimming left V 8 bases short and J 4 bases short, with 18 bases between. CDR3 length: 15 amino acids. Germline lookup yields CDR1 MNHEY and CDR2 SMNVEV (reference sequence). In DNA, the CDR3 is TGTGCCAGCTGCAATTGGGGTCCCTCTTACAATGAGCAGTTCTTC. This codes for CASCNWGPSYNEQFF.

J is TRBJ2-5 and V is TRBV18; D is uncertain. CDR1 and CDR2 from the germline V gene are KGHSH and LQKENI. Trimming pared 6 bases from V and 2 bases from J, leaving 13 bases between. This CDR3 has 14 amino acids. CDR3 sequence: CASSHLPGQETQYF. Written as DNA, the CDR3 is TGTGCCAGCTCTCATCTTCCAGGTCAAGAGACCCAGTACTTC.

The genes are TRBV7-3 and TRBJ2-1; TRBD2 might be the D (6 bases). The V gene lost 5 bases and the J gene lost 5 bases, with 16 bases spanning the gap. Germline CDR1 SGHTA, CDR2 FQGTGA. The CDR3 extends over 15 amino acids. CDR3 coding DNA: TGTGCCAGCAGCCTCGGGACTCAAATTCACAATGAGCAGTTCTTC. Translating it yields CASSLGTQIHNEQFF.

The rearrangement uses TRBV14 and TRBJ2-7, with TRBD2 matching 7 bases. V was clipped by 5 bases and J by 1 base; unmatched bases: 11. Germline lookup yields CDR1 SGHDN and CDR2 FVKESK. The CDR3 has 16 amino acids. CDR3 DNA sequence: TGTGCCAGCAGCTCCTATGGCGGGAGAAGATCCTACGAGCAGTACTTC. The encoded protein is CASSSYGGRRSYEQYF.

A single count supports this clone. This chain connects TRBV28 to TRBJ2-5; 14 bases align to TRBD2. This CDR3 has 17 amino acids. V dropped 3 bases and J dropped 4; count of bases not matched to a gene: 7. The germline V gene encodes CDR1 MDHEN and CDR2 SYDVKM. CDR3 nucleotides: TGTGCCAGCAGTTTGCGACCGGGACTAGCGGGAGTAGAGACCCAGTACTTC. Translation gives CASSLRPGLAGVETQYF. The entire variable domain, with the rest obtained from reference TRBV28 and TRBJ2-5, is as follows: DVKVTQSSRYLVKRTGEKVFLECVQDMDHENMFWYRQDPGLGLRLIYFSYDVKMKEKGDIPEGYSVSREKKERFSLILESASTNQTSMYLCASSLRPGLAGVETQYFGPGTRLLVL.

V gene TRBV6-5 combines with J gene TRBJ1-1; D remains ambiguous. Per germline, CDR1 MNHEY and CDR2 SVGAGI. Trimming stripped 11 bases from V and 1 base from J, with 14 bases between. The CDR3 covers 13 residues. In nucleotides, the CDR3 is TGTGCCGCGTCCGGGCTGCAGAACACTGAAGCTTTCTTT. Its translation: CAASGLQNTEAFF.

The J gene is TRBJ2-7, the V gene TRBV6-1; 8 positions match TRBD1. CDR1 and CDR2 (germline): MNHNS, SASEGT. Unmatched junction bases numbered 5, after V lost 1 base and J lost 6 bases. The CDR3 sequence is 14 residues long. CDR3 region: CASSEGGTGGEQYF. As DNA, the CDR3 is TGTGCCAGCAGTGAAGGGGGGACAGGCGGCGAGCAGTACTTC.

The rearrangement uses TRBV5-6 and TRBJ1-1, with a possible D match to TRBD1 (6 bases). This CDR3 is built from 16 residues. V lost 5 bases to trimming and J lost 3 bases, with 20 bases between them. Germline CDR1 and CDR2: SGHDT and YYEEEE. This chain's CDR3 is CASRQGFALGHTEAFF. The CDR3 bases are TGTGCCAGCAGACAGGGATTCGCCCTGGGGCACACTGAAGCTTTCTTT.

The V and J genes are TRBV18 and TRBJ1-1; D possibly corresponds to TRBD1 (6 bases). This CDR3 is built from 15 residues. Germline V gene lookup returns CDR1 KGHSH and CDR2 LQKENI. The V end was cut by 3 bases, the J end by 6 bases, with 17 bases between. CDR3 bases: TGTGCCAGCTCACCCCTCGGGGGCTGGGGCGCTGAAGCTTTCTTT. Amino acid sequence: CASSPLGGWGAEAFF.

This clone was seen once. This rearrangement joins TRBV27 to TRBJ2-7; tentative D call: TRBD2 (7 bases). Germline V lookup: CDR1 MNHEY, CDR2 SMNVEV (reference sequence). The germline V and J ends were trimmed by 1 base and 2 bases, with 12 bases remaining between them. The CDR3 consists of 15 residues. In DNA form, the CDR3 reads TGTGCCAGCAGTTTATTGGGGGGGCTGCCCTACGAGCAGTACTTC. Its translation is CASSLLGGLPYEQYF.

A word on this clone: Relative to the germline gene, one junction end is altered; a read error may explain this. The CDR3 is CASTDGLAGVEF. The CDR3 DNA reads as TGTGCCAGCACCGACGGATTAGCGGGAGTGGAGTTC. The chain employs TRBV6-5 and TRBJ2-7, with 9 bases lining up with TRBD2. The CDR3 loop spans 12 amino acids. Germline-derived CDR1 and CDR2 are MNHEY and SVGAGI.

The chain couples TRBV18 to TRBJ2-7; D might be TRBD2 (6 bases). The germline gives CDR1 KGHSH, CDR2 LQKENI. The CDR3 is 16 amino acids. Trimming cost V 4 bases and J 0 bases, with 16 bases left between them. The CDR3 sequence is CASSHWDSRSSYEQYF. In DNA, the CDR3 is TGTGCCAGCTCACATTGGGACTCCCGGAGCTCCTACGAGCAGTACTTC.

The chain combines TRBV19 with TRBJ2-6; 8 nucleotides match TRBD1. The junction had 6 bases not matched to a gene; V was cut back by 2 bases and J by 0 bases. The germline V gene has CDR1 LNHDA and CDR2 SQIVND (reference sequence). The CDR3 runs 18 residues. In DNA, the CDR3 is TGTGCCAGTAGTATATTTGGGACAGGAATCTCTGGGGCCAACGTCCTGACTTTC. It codes for CASSIFGTGISGANVLTF.

The gene calls are TRBV6-4 and TRBJ1-1, with D unresolved. Germline V gene sequence: CDR1 MRHNA, CDR2 SNTAGT. Between the trimmed V and J ends, which lost 4 bases and 2 bases, there was a span of 8 bases. This CDR3 comprises 13 residues. The CDR3 bases are TGTGCCAGCAGTGCGGGTTTCAACACTGAAGCTTTCTTT. Protein product: CASSAGFNTEAFF.

The CDR3 DNA reads TGTGCCAGCAGGAGACAGGGGAACACCGGGGAGCTGTTTTTT. This sequence encodes CASRRQGNTGELFF. V is TRBV6-5 and J is TRBJ2-2; TRBD1 matches 7 bases. CDR1 and CDR2 (germline): MNHEY, SVGAGI. The CDR3 consists of 14 residues. With V trimmed by 6 bases and J by 1 base, 2 bases remained unmatched.

The chain combines TRBV10-3 with TRBJ1-1, with unresolved D. The V end lost 3 bases, the J end lost 4 bases, and 12 bases lay between the germline ends. Germline V lookup: CDR1 ENHRY, CDR2 SYGVKD. This CDR3 contains 14 residues. For the CDR3, the DNA is TGTGCCATCAGTGAAGGCGGGGAATCCACTGAAGCTTTCTTT. Translated: CAISEGGESTEAFF.

To note about this clone: This clone may be a read error of a much larger clone one base away. CDR3 residues: CASRASGTGGTGELFF. CDR3 DNA sequence: TGTGCCAGTAGGGCGTCCGGGACAGGGGGCACCGGGGAGCTGTTTTTT. This chain joins TRBV19 and TRBJ2-2, with 11 bases that match TRBD1. The germline CDR1 and CDR2 sequences are LNHDA and SQIVND (reference sequence). The ends lost 6 bases at V and 4 bases at J; junction bases unmatched: 7. CDR3 size: 16 residues. Complete variable domain (other parts from reference TRBV19 and TRBJ2-2): DGGITQSPKYLFRKEGQNVTLSCEQNLNHDAMYWYRQDPGQGLRLIYYSQIVNDFQKGDIAEGYSVSREKKESFPLTVTSAQKNPTAFYLCASRASGTGGTGELFFGEGSRLTVL.

This clone counts as large. CDR3 residues: CASSLSPPVRYEQYF. The CDR3 DNA follows: TGTGCCAGCAGTTTATCCCCCCCGGTGCGCTACGAGCAGTACTTC. The J gene is TRBJ2-7, the V gene TRBV27; the D is unclear. The CDR3 covers 15 residues. From germline, CDR1 is MNHEY and CDR2 SMNVEV (reference sequence). The ends were cut back, 0 bases at V and 3 bases at J, with 12 bases in the middle.

The chain recombines TRBV7-6 with TRBJ2-3; 10 nucleotides match TRBD2. The germline V gene encodes CDR1 SGHVS and CDR2 FNYEAQ. This CDR3 spans 18 amino acids. With V trimmed by 1 base and J by 0 bases, 7 bases remained unmatched. The CDR3 bases are TGTGCCAGCAGCTTAGGGGGCTTGACTAGCGGGAGCACAGATACGCAGTATTTT. Its protein is CASSLGGLTSGSTDTQYF.

The chain combines TRBV6-1 with TRBJ2-7, with D uncertain. CDR3 length: 13 residues. With 1 base removed from V and 2 bases from J, the gap between germline ends came to 6 bases. Germline V gene sequence: CDR1 MNHNS, CDR2 SASEGT. CDR3 DNA: TGTGCCAGCAGTGAAGGGCCTCCCTACGAGCAGTACTTC. It codes for CASSEGPPYEQYF.

V and J are TRBV5-1 and TRBJ2-5, with D possibly being TRBD1 (5 bases). V dropped 3 bases and J dropped 0 bases, with 9 bases sitting between them. This CDR3 is 14 amino acids long. Germline lookup yields CDR1 SGHRS and CDR2 YFSETQ. CDR3 in DNA: TGCGCCAGCAGCTGGAAGGGGTACCAAGAGACCCAGTACTTC. This encodes CASSWKGYQETQYF.